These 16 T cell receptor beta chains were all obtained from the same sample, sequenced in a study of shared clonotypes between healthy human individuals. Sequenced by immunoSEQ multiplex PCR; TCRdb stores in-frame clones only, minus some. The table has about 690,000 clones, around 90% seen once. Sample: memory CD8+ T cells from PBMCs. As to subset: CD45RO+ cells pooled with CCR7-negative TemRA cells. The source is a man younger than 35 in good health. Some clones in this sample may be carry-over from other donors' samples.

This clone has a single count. The CDR3 coding sequence is TGTGCCAGCAGTCAGGGTCACCGCGGAGATAATTCACCCCTCCACTTT. It specifies CASSQGHRGDNSPLHF. The chain carries TRBV6-6 and TRBJ1-6; a possible D gene is TRBD1 (5 bases). Per germline, CDR1 MNHNY and CDR2 SVGAGI (reference sequence). CDR3 length equals 16 residues. V was cut by 5 bases and J by 5 bases, with 16 bases left in between.

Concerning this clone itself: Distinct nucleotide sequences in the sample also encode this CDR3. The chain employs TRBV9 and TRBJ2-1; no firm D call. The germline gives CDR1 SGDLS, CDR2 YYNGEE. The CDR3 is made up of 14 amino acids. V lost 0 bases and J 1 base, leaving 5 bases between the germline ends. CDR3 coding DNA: TGTGCCAGCAGCGTAGGGGTTTCCTACAATGAGCAGTTCTTC. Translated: CASSVGVSYNEQFF.

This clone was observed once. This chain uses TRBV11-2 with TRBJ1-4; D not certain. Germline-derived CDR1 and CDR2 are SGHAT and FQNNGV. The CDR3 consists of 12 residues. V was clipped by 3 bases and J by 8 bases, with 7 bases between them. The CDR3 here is CASSFSEEKLFF. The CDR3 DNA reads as TGTGCCAGCAGCTTTAGTGAGGAAAAACTGTTTTTT. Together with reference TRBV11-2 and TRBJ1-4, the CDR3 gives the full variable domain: EAGVAQSPRYKIIEKRQSVAFWCNPISGHATLYWYQQILGQGPKLLIQFQNNGVVDDSQLPKDRFSAERLKGVDSTLKIQPAKLEDSAVYLCASSFSEEKLFFGSGTQLSVL.

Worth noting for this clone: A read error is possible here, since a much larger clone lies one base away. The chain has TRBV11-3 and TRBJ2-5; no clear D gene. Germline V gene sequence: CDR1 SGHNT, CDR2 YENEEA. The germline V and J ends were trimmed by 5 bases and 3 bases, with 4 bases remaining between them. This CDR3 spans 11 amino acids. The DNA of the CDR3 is TGTGCCAGCAGCAAAGAAGAGACCCAGTACTTC. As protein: CASSKEETQYF.

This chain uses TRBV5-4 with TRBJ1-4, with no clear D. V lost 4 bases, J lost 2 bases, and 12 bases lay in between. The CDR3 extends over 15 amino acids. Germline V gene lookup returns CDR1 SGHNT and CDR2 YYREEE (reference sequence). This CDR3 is CASSVDTGTNEKLFF. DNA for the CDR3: TGTGCCAGCAGCGTTGACACGGGGACTAATGAAAAACTGTTTTTT.

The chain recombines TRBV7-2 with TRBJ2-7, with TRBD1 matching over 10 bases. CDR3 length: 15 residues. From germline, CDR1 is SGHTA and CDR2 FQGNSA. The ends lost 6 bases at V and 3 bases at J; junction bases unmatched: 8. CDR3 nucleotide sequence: TGTGCCAGCAGTTCATGGGACAGGGGTCACTACGAGCAGTACTTC. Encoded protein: CASSSWDRGHYEQYF. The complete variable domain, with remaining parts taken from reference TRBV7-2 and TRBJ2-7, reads GAGVSQSPSNKVTEKGKDVELRCDPISGHTALYWYRQSLGQGLEFLIYFQGNSAPDKSGLPSDRFSAERTGGSVSTLTIQRTQQEDSAVYLCASSSWDRGHYEQYFGPGTRLTVT.

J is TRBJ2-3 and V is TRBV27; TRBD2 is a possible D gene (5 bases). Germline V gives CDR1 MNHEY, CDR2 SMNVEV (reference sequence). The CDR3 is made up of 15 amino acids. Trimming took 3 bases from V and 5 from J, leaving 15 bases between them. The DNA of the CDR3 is TGTGCCAGCAGTTTTCGATCGTGGGAGATAGATACGCAGTATTTT. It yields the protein CASSFRSWEIDTQYF.

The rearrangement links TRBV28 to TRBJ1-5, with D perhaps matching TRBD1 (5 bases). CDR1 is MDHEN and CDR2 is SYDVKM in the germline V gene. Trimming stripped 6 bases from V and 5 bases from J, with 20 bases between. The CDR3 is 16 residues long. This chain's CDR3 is CASSSVGPGEDQPQHF. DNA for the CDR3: TGTGCCAGCAGCTCCGTAGGTCCGGGGGAAGATCAGCCCCAGCATTTT.

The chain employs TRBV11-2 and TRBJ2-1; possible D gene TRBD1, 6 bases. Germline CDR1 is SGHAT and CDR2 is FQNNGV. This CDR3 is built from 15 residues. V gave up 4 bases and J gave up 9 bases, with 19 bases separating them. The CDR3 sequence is CASSSGDPDLGEQFF. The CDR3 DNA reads TGTGCCAGCAGCTCAGGGGACCCAGACTTGGGTGAGCAGTTCTTC.

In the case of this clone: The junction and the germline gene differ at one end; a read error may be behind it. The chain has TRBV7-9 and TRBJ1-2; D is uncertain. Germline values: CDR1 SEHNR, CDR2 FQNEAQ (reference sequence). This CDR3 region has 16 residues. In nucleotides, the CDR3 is TGCGCCAGCAGCCAAGGATTGGGGAGGGCTGACTATGGCTACACCTTC. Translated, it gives CASSQGLGRADYGYTF. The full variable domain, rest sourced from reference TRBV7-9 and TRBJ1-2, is DTGVSQNPRHKITKRGQNVTFRCDPISEHNRLYWYRQTLGQGPEFLTYFQNEAQLEKSRLLSDRFSAERPKGSFSTLEIQRTEQGDSAMYLCASSQGLGRADYGYTFGSGTRLTVV.

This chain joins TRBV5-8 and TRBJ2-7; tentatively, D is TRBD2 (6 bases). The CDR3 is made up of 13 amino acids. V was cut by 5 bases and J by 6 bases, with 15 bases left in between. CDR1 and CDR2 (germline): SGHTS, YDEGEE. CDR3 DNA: TGTGCCAGCAGTCAACCCGGAGGGAGCGAGCAGTACTTC. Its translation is CASSQPGGSEQYF.

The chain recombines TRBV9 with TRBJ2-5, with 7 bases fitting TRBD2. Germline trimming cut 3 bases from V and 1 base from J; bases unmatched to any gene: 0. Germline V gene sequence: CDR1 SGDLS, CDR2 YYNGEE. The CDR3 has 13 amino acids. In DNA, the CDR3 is TGTGCCAGCAGCGGGACTAGCCAAGAGACCCAGTACTTC. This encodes CASSGTSQETQYF.

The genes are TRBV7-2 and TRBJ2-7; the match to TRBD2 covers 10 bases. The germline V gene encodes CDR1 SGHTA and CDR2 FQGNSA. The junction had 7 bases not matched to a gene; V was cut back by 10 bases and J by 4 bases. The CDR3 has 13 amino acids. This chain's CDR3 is CANSSGRGYEQYF. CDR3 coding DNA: TGTGCCAATTCGAGCGGGAGGGGGTACGAGCAGTACTTC.

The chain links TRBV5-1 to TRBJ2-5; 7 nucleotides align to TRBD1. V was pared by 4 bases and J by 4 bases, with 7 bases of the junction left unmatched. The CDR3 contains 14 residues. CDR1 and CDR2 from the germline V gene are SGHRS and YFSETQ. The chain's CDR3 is CASSPGTDIETQYF. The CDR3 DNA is TGCGCCAGCAGCCCCGGGACAGATATAGAGACCCAGTACTTC.

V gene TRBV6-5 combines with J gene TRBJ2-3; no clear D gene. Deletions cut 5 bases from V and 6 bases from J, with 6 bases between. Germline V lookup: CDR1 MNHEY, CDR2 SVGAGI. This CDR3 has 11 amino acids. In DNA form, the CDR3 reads TGTGCCAGCAGTGCCGGGGATACGCAGTATTTT. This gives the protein CASSAGDTQYF.

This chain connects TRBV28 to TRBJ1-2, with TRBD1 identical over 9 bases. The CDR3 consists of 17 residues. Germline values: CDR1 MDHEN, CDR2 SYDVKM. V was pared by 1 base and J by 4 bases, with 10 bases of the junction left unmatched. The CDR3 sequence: CASSLYGTGNPLYGYTF. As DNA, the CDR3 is TGTGCCAGCAGTTTATACGGGACAGGGAACCCCCTCTATGGCTACACCTTC.